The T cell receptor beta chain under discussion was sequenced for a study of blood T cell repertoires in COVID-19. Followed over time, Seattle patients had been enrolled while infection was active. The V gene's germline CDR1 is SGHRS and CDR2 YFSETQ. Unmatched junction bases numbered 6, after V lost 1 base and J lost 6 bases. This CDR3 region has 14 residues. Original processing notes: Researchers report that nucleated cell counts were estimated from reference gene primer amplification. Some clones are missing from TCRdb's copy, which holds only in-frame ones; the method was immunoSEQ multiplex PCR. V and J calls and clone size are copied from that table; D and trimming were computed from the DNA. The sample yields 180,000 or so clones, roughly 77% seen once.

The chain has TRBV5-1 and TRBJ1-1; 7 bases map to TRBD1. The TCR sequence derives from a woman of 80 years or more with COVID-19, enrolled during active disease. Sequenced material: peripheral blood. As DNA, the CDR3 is TGCGCCAGCAGCTTGACTGACAGGGTCTCTGAAGCTTTCTTT. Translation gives CASSLTDRVSEAFF.